The following is a TCR beta chain sequence with its context. The sample is drawn from a study of blood T cell repertoires in COVID-19. Methods used by the authors: Amplification of reference gene primers was used by the study to estimate nucleated cell counts. The data were produced by immunoSEQ multiplex PCR, yet TCRdb's version contains in-frame clones alone and is incomplete. That table supplies the V and J calls and clone size; D and trimming were determined from the DNA. The data contain 290,000 or so clones, around 83% of them singletons. V shed 2 bases and J 14 bases; nucleotides not matched to a gene: 15. The length of the CDR3 is 15 residues. Looked up from germline, CDR1 is SGHKS and CDR2 is YYEKEE (reference sequence).

The TCR sequence derives from a man between 40 and 49 years old who had been exposed to COVID-19. The sequenced sample consisted of PBMCs or T cells enriched from blood (not recorded which). The chain joins TRBV5-5 to TRBJ2-1; TRBD1 matches 8 bases. The CDR3 DNA sequence: TGTGCCAGCAGCTTCGAGCTAATCGGACAGGGTGGGAAGTTCTTC. The encoded protein is CASSFELIGQGGKFF.